There are a few counts of the clone carrying this T cell receptor (beta chain). The antigen remains unidentified. This record comes from a study of identical twins. Notes on the study in general: Invariant cells of the MAIT and iNKT types might have partly distorted the zero-insertion analyses.

Using its own MiXCR run on the 5' RACE reads, TCRdb lists one record per CDR3 protein. The table records 210,000 or so distinct CDR3 sequences, under 10% of them present only once. The CDR3 consists of 16 residues. The germline V and J ends were trimmed by 0 bases and 5 bases, with 16 bases remaining between them. Germline loops: CDR1 SQVTM, CDR2 ANQGSEA. The same sample was also used in a study of yellow fever vaccine responses in identical twins. From that second work: Vaccine-induced T cell responses in twins were reportedly observed to appear partly convergent, partly personalized.

The sequence was collected from a woman aged 18-29 years in good health. Sequencing was done on a sample of memory (CD45RO+) T cells sorted from blood. The chain links TRBV29-1 to TRBJ2-2; D may be TRBD1 (6 bases). The CDR3 DNA sequence: TGCAGCGTTGAAGATTCGAAGGGGGTGAGGACCGGGGAGCTGTTTTTT. Amino acids: CSVEDSKGVRTGELFF.